This T cell receptor beta chain was sequenced in a study of cytomegalovirus exposure and HLA in healthy donors. To note about this clone: Its antigen is unknown.

Study outcomes and limitations: Reported results showed that the classifier diagnosed cytomegalovirus status with high specificity and sensitivity. Overall, approximately 150 TCR beta chains were annotated as cytomegalovirus-associated. There were some public TCRs occurring in many donors, but most TCR sequences were rare.

While the first cohort had around 700 subjects, the donors belonged to the separate validation cohort of roughly 130 subjects. Here immunoSEQ multiplex PCR was the method, and the copy in TCRdb shows in-frame clones only, minus some. The data hold about 78,000 clones, with about 95% observed a single time. This receptor was taken from a man aged 18-30 years in good health and CMV-seropositive. The sequenced material came from PBMCs.

In DNA, the CDR3 is TGTGCCAAATCTTCACAGGGCACCTCTGGGGCCAACGTCCTGACTTTC. Translation gives CAKSSQGTSGANVLTF. The V call is TRBV30, the J call TRBJ2-6; perhaps TRBD1 as D (6 bases). The CDR3 is made up of 16 amino acids. Trimming pared 8 bases from V and 0 bases from J, leaving 17 bases between. Germline V CDR1 and CDR2: GTSNPN, SVGIG (reference sequence).